These 19 T cell receptor beta chains were all obtained from the same sample, sequenced in a study of graft-versus-host responses after intestinal transplantation. Sequencing was performed with immunoSEQ multiplex PCR; in TCRdb, only in-frame clones are kept and a portion is missing. The profile shows about 98,000 clones, approximately 85% of them singletons. Sequencing used PBMCs, obtained 255 days after intestinal transplant. These receptors were obtained from a human patient who received an intestinal transplant, so some T cells may come from the graft donor.

The chain recombines TRBV14 with TRBJ1-1, with D perhaps TRBD1 (5 bases). CDR3 length: 14 residues. Germline lookup yields CDR1 SGHDN and CDR2 FVKESK. Trimming cost V 7 bases and J 3 bases, with 15 bases left between them. Here the CDR3 DNA reads TGTGCCAGCACCCCGACGTCGGGGGACACTGAAGCTTTCTTT. This translates into CASTPTSGDTEAFF.

The chain combines TRBV2 with TRBJ2-2; D gene unclear. Trimming removed 6 bases at V and 3 bases at J, with 8 bases between. Germline-derived CDR1 and CDR2 are SNHLY and FYNNEI. This CDR3 spans 13 amino acids. Here the CDR3 DNA reads TGTGCCAGCAGCCCCAGCTACACCGGGGAGCTGTTTTTT. Encoded protein: CASSPSYTGELFF.

V and J are TRBV11-1 and TRBJ2-1, with 9 bases fitting TRBD2. Losses at the gene ends were 9 bases for V and 2 bases for J; bases not matched to a gene: 11. Germline CDR1 and CDR2: SGHAT and FQDESV (reference sequence). The CDR3 contains 16 residues. CDR3 sequence: CASSGKLAGAYNEQFF. The CDR3 bases are TGTGCCAGTTCGGGAAAGTTAGCGGGAGCCTACAATGAGCAGTTCTTC.

This clone came up once. The chain links TRBV5-1 to TRBJ2-3, with a tentative D call TRBD2 (6 bases). V gave up 3 bases and J gave up 4 bases, with 15 bases separating them. CDR3 size: 15 residues. Per the germline V gene, CDR1 is SGHRS and CDR2 is YFSETQ. CDR3 in amino acids: CASSSREVGADTQYF. The CDR3 coding sequence is TGCGCCAGCAGCTCCAGGGAGGTCGGAGCAGATACGCAGTATTTT. The full variable domain, with the rest looked up from reference TRBV5-1 and TRBJ2-3, is KAGVTQTPRYLIKTRGQQVTLSCSPISGHRSVSWYQQTPGQGLQFLFEYFSETQRNKGNFPGRFSGRQFSNSRSEMNVSTLELGDSALYLCASSSREVGADTQYFGPGTRLTVL.

CDR3 bases: TGTGCCAGCAGTGAGGCCTATGGCTACACCTTC. Its protein product is CASSEAYGYTF. The chain combines TRBV6-1 with TRBJ1-2; D unresolved. The germline V gene has CDR1 MNHNS and CDR2 SASEGT. The V end lost 3 bases, the J end lost 4 bases, and 3 bases lay between the germline ends. The CDR3 extends over 11 amino acids.

This chain connects TRBV29-1 to TRBJ2-7; the match to TRBD1 covers 9 bases. CDR1 SQVTM and CDR2 ANQGSEA come from the germline V gene. Trimming cost V 6 bases and J 6 bases; bases outside gene matches: 6. The CDR3 is made up of 12 amino acids. Written as DNA, the CDR3 is TGCAGCGTATTGGGACAGGGAGGCGAGCAGTACGTC. Translating it yields CSVLGQGGEQYV.

The chain joins TRBV4-1 to TRBJ2-7; no definite D call. The CDR3 contains 16 residues. The V gene lost 0 bases and the J gene lost 0 bases, with 12 bases spanning the gap. Germline V gene sequence: CDR1 MGHRA, CDR2 YSYEKL. The CDR3 sequence is CASSQDFPRSSYEQYF. As DNA, the CDR3 is TGCGCCAGCAGCCAAGATTTCCCCAGAAGCTCCTACGAGCAGTACTTC.

The rearrangement uses TRBV28 and TRBJ2-2, with D perhaps TRBD1 (6 bases). The CDR3 consists of 15 residues. The germline V and J ends were trimmed by 1 base and 4 bases, with 10 bases remaining between them. Germline values: CDR1 MDHEN, CDR2 SYDVKM. Here the CDR3 reads CASSLSRGGTGELFF. CDR3 DNA: TGTGCCAGCAGTTTATCCAGGGGTGGCACCGGGGAGCTGTTTTTT. Complete variable domain (other parts from reference TRBV28 and TRBJ2-2): DVKVTQSSRYLVKRTGEKVFLECVQDMDHENMFWYRQDPGLGLRLIYFSYDVKMKEKGDIPEGYSVSREKKERFSLILESASTNQTSMYLCASSLSRGGTGELFFGEGSRLTVL.

A single count supports this clone. Other DNA sequences in this specimen translate into the identical CDR3. The chain has TRBV20-1 and TRBJ2-5; D call uncertain. Germline CDR1 and CDR2: DFQATT and SNEGSKA (reference sequence). Between the trimmed V and J ends, which lost 2 bases and 1 base, there was a span of 2 bases. The CDR3 length is 11 residues. The CDR3 spells CSARPQETQYF. CDR3 bases: TGCAGTGCTAGACCCCAAGAGACCCAGTACTTC.

This rearrangement joins TRBV7-6 to TRBJ2-7; D tentatively reads TRBD1 or TRBD2 (6 bases each). Germline CDR1 reads SGHVS; CDR2 reads FNYEAQ. This CDR3 has 15 amino acids. Trimming removed 3 bases from V and 0 bases from J, with 12 bases in between. The CDR3: CASSLAPGASYEQYV. CDR3 bases: TGTGCCAGCAGCTTGGCCCCGGGGGCCTCCTACGAGCAGTACGTC.

The chain is built from TRBV18 and TRBJ2-3, with 11 positions matching TRBD2. The CDR3 spans 16 residues. V lost 4 bases, J lost 6 bases, and 9 bases stayed unmatched. CDR1 and CDR2 from the germline V gene are KGHSH and LQKENI. The CDR3 sequence: CASSRGGASGRDTQYF. The CDR3 nucleotides read TGTGCCAGCTCACGTGGTGGAGCTAGCGGGAGGGATACGCAGTATTTT.

This chain links TRBV19 with TRBJ2-3, with 9 bases identical to TRBD2. Germline lookup yields CDR1 LNHDA and CDR2 SQIVND (reference sequence). The CDR3 totals 17 residues. Trimming at V came to 3 bases and at J to 5 bases, leaving 12 bases not matched to a gene. DNA of the CDR3: TGTGCCAGTAGTATTTTCCCCTTAGCGGGAGCGGTAGATACGCAGTATTTT. Its protein is CASSIFPLAGAVDTQYF.

The chain recombines TRBV27 with TRBJ1-1, with TRBD1 matching over 7 bases. V lost 5 bases to trimming and J lost 4 bases; unmatched junction nucleotides: 7. The CDR3 length is 14 residues. Germline V CDR1 and CDR2: MNHEY, SMNVEV (reference sequence). The DNA of the CDR3 is TGTGCCAGCAGTCCGACAGGGCTACTCACTGAAGCTTTCTTT. It encodes CASSPTGLLTEAFF.

The gene calls are TRBV7-6 and TRBJ2-7, with D perhaps being TRBD1 or TRBD2 (5 bases each). The CDR3 runs 17 residues. V dropped 5 bases and J dropped 0 bases, with 20 bases sitting between them. Germline lookup yields CDR1 SGHVS and CDR2 FNYEAQ. The DNA of the CDR3 is TGTGCCAGCAGCCCCCAGGACGGGGCCGACCTCTCCTACGAGCAGTACTTC. Its translation is CASSPQDGADLSYEQYF.

The table lists this clone with a few counts. The V gene is TRBV7-9, the J gene TRBJ1-2; 8 positions match TRBD1. Germline loops: CDR1 SEHNR, CDR2 FQNEAQ (reference sequence). V shed 5 bases and J 5 bases; nucleotides not matched to a gene: 7. CDR3 length: 14 residues. Written as DNA, the CDR3 is TGTGCCAGCAGCCGTCCGGGACAGGATTATGGCTACACCTTC. This sequence encodes CASSRPGQDYGYTF.

The rearrangement joins TRBV6-1 to TRBJ2-3, with 7 bases matching TRBD1. Germline lookup yields CDR1 MNHNS and CDR2 SASEGT. V dropped 7 bases and J dropped 9; count of bases not matched to a gene: 4. This CDR3 is 11 amino acids long. CDR3 DNA sequence: TGTGCCAGCAAGGGGGCTGAAACGCAGTATTTT. Translated, it gives CASKGAETQYF.

V is TRBV11-2 and J is TRBJ2-7; TRBD2 matches 8 bases. CDR3 length: 13 residues. Germline V lookup: CDR1 SGHAT, CDR2 FQNNGV. V gave up 6 bases and J gave up 2 bases; unmatched junction bases: 3. CDR3 region: CASRYSGAYEQYV. CDR3 nucleotide sequence: TGTGCCAGCAGATATAGCGGGGCCTACGAGCAGTACGTC.

The chain uses TRBV7-9 and TRBJ1-2; D remains ambiguous. The V end lost 8 bases, the J end lost 10 bases, and 11 bases lay between the germline ends. Germline assignment: CDR1 SEHNR and CDR2 FQNEAQ (reference sequence). The CDR3 covers 10 residues. CDR3 residues: CASGEWDYTF. The CDR3 nucleotides are TGTGCCAGCGGGGAATGGGACTACACCTTC.

The chain combines TRBV7-9 with TRBJ2-3, with D perhaps TRBD2 (7 bases). Germline V gives CDR1 SEHNR, CDR2 FQNEAQ (reference sequence). The V end was cut by 6 bases, the J end by 0 bases, with 10 bases between. The CDR3 sequence is 14 residues long. CDR3 residues: CASSRGASTDTQYF. CDR3 in DNA: TGTGCCAGCAGTCGGGGGGCTAGCACAGATACGCAGTATTTT.